These 28 T cell receptor beta chains came from one sample sequenced in a study of shared clonotypes between healthy human individuals. Using immunoSEQ multiplex PCR, the repertoire was profiled, and TCRdb retains in-frame clones only, with some absent. The sample shows roughly 2 million clones, over 85% of them seen only once. The sequencing input was naive CD4+ T cells sorted from blood. Subset given: CD45RA+ positively selected. Receptors originate from a young man in good health.

J is TRBJ1-2 and V is TRBV6-6; D gene uncertain. Trimming took 8 bases from V and 2 from J, leaving 12 bases between them. CDR1 is MNHNY, CDR2 SVGAGI, per germline (reference sequence). The CDR3 has 13 residues. In nucleotides, the CDR3 is TGTGCCAGCCAGGAAACCCCCAACTATGGCTACACCTTC. Residues: CASQETPNYGYTF.

This clone is a singleton in its sample. The chain has TRBV6-1 and TRBJ1-2; D gene unclear. CDR1 is MNHNS, CDR2 SASEGT, per germline. The CDR3 spans 12 residues. The ends were cut back, 3 bases at V and 6 bases at J, with 8 bases in the middle. This CDR3 is CASSDSWDGYTF. CDR3 nucleotides: TGTGCCAGCAGTGATTCTTGGGATGGCTACACCTTC.

The V call is TRBV28, the J call TRBJ1-6; 9 nucleotides line up with TRBD1. CDR3 length: 16 amino acids. J gave up 10 bases and V 5 bases, and 12 bases lay outside the gene matches. The germline V gene has CDR1 MDHEN and CDR2 SYDVKM. The CDR3 coding sequence is TGTGCCAGCAGTCCCCGAGGACAGGGGCTGCGATCACCCCTCCACTTT. The encoded protein is CASSPRGQGLRSPLHF. Using reference TRBV28 and TRBJ1-6 for the parts outside the CDR3, the full variable domain is DVKVTQSSRYLVKRTGEKVFLECVQDMDHENMFWYRQDPGLGLRLIYFSYDVKMKEKGDIPEGYSVSREKKERFSLILESASTNQTSMYLCASSPRGQGLRSPLHFGNGTRLTVT.

The gene calls are TRBV6-4 and TRBJ1-4, with D possibly being TRBD1 (5 bases). Germline V gene sequence: CDR1 MRHNA, CDR2 SNTAGT. The CDR3 is 15 residues long. V lost 6 bases and J lost 0, with 11 bases in between. CDR3 sequence: CASRYRFATNEKLFF. CDR3 coding DNA: TGTGCCAGCAGATACAGGTTTGCAACTAATGAAAAACTGTTTTTT.

This clone was seen a single time. This chain joins TRBV19 and TRBJ2-1, with 10 bases fitting TRBD2. CDR1 is LNHDA and CDR2 is SQIVND in the germline V gene (reference sequence). CDR3 length equals 14 residues. After removal of 5 bases from V and 5 bases from J, the junction contained 3 bases not matched to a gene. The CDR3 region has the DNA TGTGCCAGTAGTCCCCTAGCGGGGGACAATGAGCAGTTCTTC. Its translation: CASSPLAGDNEQFF.

V usage is TRBV30 and J usage is TRBJ1-4; D unresolved. V was shortened by 5 bases and J by 8 bases, with 12 bases between the two germline ends. Per the germline V gene, CDR1 is GTSNPN and CDR2 is SVGIG (reference sequence). CDR3 length: 12 amino acids. CDR3 sequence reads: CAWAGLGEKLFF. The CDR3 bases are TGTGCCTGGGCGGGGTTAGGCGAAAAACTGTTTTTT.

The table lists this clone with a count of one. The sample carries other DNA sequences with the same CDR3. The chain is built from TRBV6-1 and TRBJ2-7, with D perhaps TRBD2 (5 bases). V was cut by 3 bases and J by 2 bases, with 11 bases left in between. Germline CDR1 reads MNHNS; CDR2 reads SASEGT. The CDR3 consists of 14 residues. The CDR3 sequence: CASSESSVAYEQYF. CDR3 nucleotide sequence: TGTGCCAGCAGTGAGAGTAGCGTTGCCTACGAGCAGTACTTC.

V and J are TRBV29-1 and TRBJ1-2; TRBD1 matches at 10 bases. V dropped 5 bases and J dropped 8; count of bases not matched to a gene: 5. The CDR3 is made up of 12 amino acids. Per the germline V gene, CDR1 is SQVTM and CDR2 is ANQGSEA. CDR3 in amino acids: CSVFDRGLGYTF. The CDR3 DNA sequence: TGCAGCGTTTTTGACAGGGGGCTAGGCTACACCTTC. The variable domain in full, with the rest retrieved from reference TRBV29-1 and TRBJ1-2, is SAVISQKPSRDICQRGTSLTIQCQVDSQVTMMFWYRQQPGQSLTLIATANQGSEATYESGFVIDKFPISRPNLTFSTLTVSNMSPEDSSIYLCSVFDRGLGYTFGSGTRLTVV.

The genes are TRBV6-5 and TRBJ2-1; D unresolved. This CDR3 comprises 11 residues. Trimming left V 6 bases short and J 7 bases short, with 7 bases between. Germline CDR1 MNHEY, CDR2 SVGAGI. CDR3 amino acids: CASSTWNEQFF. The CDR3 DNA reads as TGTGCCAGCAGCACATGGAATGAGCAGTTCTTC.

Notes on this clone: This CDR3 is also generated by other DNA sequences in the sample. The rearrangement uses TRBV11-3 and TRBJ2-7; TRBD1 matches 10 bases. Germline CDR1 and CDR2: SGHNT and YENEEA. The CDR3 consists of 13 residues. The V and J ends lost 5 bases and 6 bases, in that order; junction bases with no gene match: 4. CDR3 sequence reads: CASSRDRGGEQYF. DNA of the CDR3: TGTGCCAGCAGCCGGGACAGGGGTGGCGAGCAGTACTTC. Supplemented by reference TRBV11-3 and TRBJ2-7, the full variable domain reads EAGVVQSPRYKIIEKKQPVAFWCNPISGHNTLYWYLQNLGQGPELLIRYENEEAVDDSQLPKDRFSAERLKGVDSTLKIQPAELGDSAVYLCASSRDRGGEQYFGPGTRLTVT.

This chain joins TRBV6-5 and TRBJ1-1, with 10 bases fitting TRBD1. CDR1 and CDR2 (germline): MNHEY, SVGAGI. J lost 6 bases, V lost 4 bases, and 5 bases had no gene match. The CDR3 contains 14 residues. The CDR3 protein is CASSSTGGSAEAFF. The DNA for the CDR3 is TGTGCCAGCAGTTCGACAGGGGGCTCCGCTGAAGCTTTCTTT.

The V gene is TRBV30, the J gene TRBJ2-1; D perhaps matches TRBD2 (6 bases). V gave up 0 bases and J gave up 4 bases, with 13 bases separating them. The CDR3 has 15 residues. CDR1 and CDR2 from the germline V gene are GTSNPN and SVGIG (reference sequence). In DNA form, the CDR3 reads TGTGCCTGGAGTGTACTAAACGGGAGATACAATGAGCAGTTCTTC. Amino acid sequence: CAWSVLNGRYNEQFF.

J is TRBJ2-7 and V is TRBV5-1, with TRBD1 matching 9 bases. V shed 6 bases, J shed 7 bases, and the junction held 14 bases outside the gene matches. The length of the CDR3 is 15 residues. Germline V gives CDR1 SGHRS, CDR2 YFSETQ. CDR3 region: CASTPGGTGSREQYF. In nucleotides, the CDR3 is TGCGCCAGCACCCCTGGAGGGACAGGGTCCCGAGAGCAGTACTTC.

This chain connects TRBV10-2 to TRBJ1-2; 7 bases fit TRBD1. The CDR3 covers 13 residues. Trimming took 10 bases from V and 3 from J; bases not matched to a gene: 8. CDR1 is WSHSY, CDR2 SAAADI, per germline. CDR3 amino acids: CATTGTDYYGYTF. The CDR3 DNA is TGCGCCACCACCGGGACAGACTACTATGGCTACACCTTC.

V gene TRBV2 combines with J gene TRBJ1-4; D possibly corresponds to TRBD1 (6 bases). This CDR3 contains 14 residues. Trimming took off 7 bases at V and 7 bases at J, with 16 bases between the two ends. From germline, CDR1 is SNHLY and CDR2 FYNNEI. CDR3 loop: CASIRPGQSEKLFF. CDR3 coding DNA: TGTGCCAGCATCCGACCGGGACAAAGTGAAAAACTGTTTTTT. Full variable domain (missing parts from reference TRBV2 and TRBJ1-4): EPEVTQTPSHQVTQMGQEVILRCVPISNHLYFYWYRQILGQKVEFLVSFYNNEISEKSEIFDDQFSVERPDGSNFTLKIRSTKLEDSAMYFCASIRPGQSEKLFFGSGTQLSVL.

The chain is built from TRBV30 and TRBJ1-6, with D hard to call. This CDR3 spans 15 amino acids. V lost 0 bases and J 6 bases, leaving 12 bases between the germline ends. Germline loops: CDR1 GTSNPN, CDR2 SVGIG (reference sequence). This chain's CDR3 is CAWSVQTTANSPLHF. The CDR3 coding sequence is TGTGCCTGGAGTGTACAGACTACCGCTAATTCACCCCTCCACTTT. Full variable domain (outside the CDR3, taken from reference TRBV30 and TRBJ1-6): SQTIHQWPATLVQPVGSPLSLECTVEGTSNPNLYWYRQAAGRGLQLLFYSVGIGQISSEVPQNLSASRPQDRQFILSSKKLLLSDSGFYLCAWSVQTTANSPLHFGNGTRLTVT.

This chain connects TRBV7-8 to TRBJ1-1; 7 nucleotides align to TRBD1. With 6 bases clipped from V and 6 bases from J, the junction kept 13 bases outside the gene matches. Germline V gene sequence: CDR1 SGHVS, CDR2 FQNEAQ. This CDR3 is 15 amino acids long. CDR3 nucleotide sequence: TGTGCCAGCAGGTACCTAGACAGGGCGGGAGCTGAAGCTTTCTTT. Translation gives CASRYLDRAGAEAFF.

For this clone: A junction end diverges from the germline sequence, so it may reflect a read error. The V gene is TRBV7-7, the J gene TRBJ1-4, with D unclear. In germline, CDR1 is SSHAT, CDR2 FNYEAQ (reference sequence). The CDR3 length is 13 residues. The CDR3 coding sequence is TGTGCTAGCAGTTCCGGGCTTAATGAAAAACTGTTTTTT. Its translation: CASSSGLNEKLFF.

The chain links TRBV6-1 to TRBJ1-5, with D tentatively TRBD1 (5 bases). Germline loops: CDR1 MNHNS, CDR2 SASEGT. The CDR3 totals 15 residues. V gave up 3 bases and J gave up 3 bases, with 12 bases separating them. The CDR3 loop reads CASSDRLGLNQPQHF. Here the CDR3 DNA reads TGTGCCAGCAGTGACAGGTTGGGGCTCAATCAGCCCCAGCATTTT.

The gene calls are TRBV7-9 and TRBJ1-2; no firm D call. This CDR3 region has 13 residues. Germline CDR1 and CDR2: SEHNR and FQNEAQ (reference sequence). V lost 3 bases to trimming and J lost 4 bases, with 9 bases between them. The CDR3 reads CASSLDRLYGYTF. CDR3 nucleotides: TGTGCCAGCAGCTTGGACCGTCTCTATGGCTACACCTTC.

The gene calls are TRBV6-6 and TRBJ1-2; possible D gene TRBD1, 5 bases. The length of the CDR3 is 13 residues. V lost 4 bases and J 9 bases, leaving 15 bases between the germline ends. Germline V gives CDR1 MNHNY, CDR2 SVGAGI (reference sequence). The CDR3 sequence: CASSFRQPPSYTF. The CDR3 DNA reads TGTGCCAGCAGTTTTAGACAGCCGCCCAGCTACACCTTC.

This chain connects TRBV6-5 to TRBJ2-1; D not certain. The germline V gene has CDR1 MNHEY and CDR2 SVGAGI. The CDR3 extends over 15 amino acids. V was cut by 2 bases and J by 6 bases, with 14 bases left in between. The CDR3 DNA follows: TGTGCCAGCAGTTACGAAGCTAGTTGGGTCAATGAGCAGTTCTTC. Its protein is CASSYEASWVNEQFF.

This rearrangement joins TRBV27 to TRBJ2-3, with D perhaps being TRBD1 or TRBD2 (5 bases each). Germline V CDR1 and CDR2: MNHEY, SMNVEV (reference sequence). Trimming removed 5 bases from V and 4 bases from J, with 19 bases in between. The CDR3 is made up of 16 amino acids. The CDR3 region has the DNA TGTGCCAGCAGTACCGTGGGGTCAATGGGGGCAGATACGCAGTATTTT. It translates to CASSTVGSMGADTQYF.

The chain carries TRBV4-1 and TRBJ2-1; D is unclear. Germline values: CDR1 MGHRA, CDR2 YSYEKL. Trimming stripped 0 bases from V and 9 bases from J, with 12 bases between. The CDR3 contains 14 residues. The CDR3 protein is CASSQEWIGGEQFF. The DNA of the CDR3 is TGCGCCAGCAGCCAAGAGTGGATCGGTGGTGAGCAGTTCTTC.

In its sample, this clone was seen a few times. The chain links TRBV4-3 to TRBJ2-7; possible D gene TRBD1, 5 bases. Trimming pared 0 bases from V and 5 bases from J, leaving 14 bases between. CDR1 and CDR2 from the germline V gene are LGHNA and YSLEER. The CDR3 runs to 15 residues. CDR3 in amino acids: CASSQDWPGRDEQYF. DNA of the CDR3: TGCGCCAGCAGCCAAGATTGGCCAGGGCGTGACGAGCAGTACTTC.

The CDR3 here is CASWTLRGRGYGYTF. The CDR3 DNA reads as TGTGCCAGCTGGACCCTTCGTGGGCGCGGCTATGGCTACACCTTC. The rearrangement uses TRBV2 and TRBJ1-2; D is unclear. This CDR3 is 15 amino acids long. With 8 bases removed from V and 4 bases from J, the gap between germline ends came to 20 bases. CDR1 and CDR2 (germline): SNHLY, FYNNEI.

This clone has just one count. The V and J genes are TRBV11-2 and TRBJ2-7; TRBD2 matches at 10 bases. V gave up 0 bases and J gave up 0 bases; unmatched junction bases: 11. Germline V gives CDR1 SGHAT, CDR2 FQNNGV. CDR3 length equals 19 residues. The CDR3, as DNA: TGTGCCAGCAGCTTAGATCTCACTAGCGGGAAACAAAGCTCCTACGAGCAGTACTTC. Its translation: CASSLDLTSGKQSSYEQYF. Supplemented by reference TRBV11-2 and TRBJ2-7, the full variable domain reads EAGVAQSPRYKIIEKRQSVAFWCNPISGHATLYWYQQILGQGPKLLIQFQNNGVVDDSQLPKDRFSAERLKGVDSTLKIQPAKLEDSAVYLCASSLDLTSGKQSSYEQYFGPGTRLTVT.

The V and J genes are TRBV28 and TRBJ2-7; 9 positions match TRBD1. The CDR3 contains 15 residues. Germline trimming cut 6 bases from V and 4 bases from J; bases unmatched to any gene: 10. From germline, CDR1 is MDHEN and CDR2 SYDVKM. The CDR3 bases are TGTGCCAGCAGCCTAACAGGGGGCGCCCCTTACGAGCAGTACTTC. This translates into CASSLTGGAPYEQYF.